The 13 T cell receptor beta chains listed next were all sequenced from one sample in a study of cytomegalovirus exposure and HLA in healthy donors. Some clones are missing from TCRdb's copy, which holds only in-frame ones; the method was immunoSEQ multiplex PCR. The table shows a few hundred thousand clones, with just over 85% occurring only once. Sample: PBMCs. The source is a woman aged 18-29 years in good health and CMV-seronegative.

This rearrangement joins TRBV19 to TRBJ1-2; TRBD1 aligns across 7 bases. V was clipped by 11 bases and J by 1 base; unmatched bases: 10. The CDR3 contains 14 residues. Germline V gives CDR1 LNHDA, CDR2 SQIVND (reference sequence). Here the CDR3 DNA reads TGTGCCTCCGGGGGGGACAGAGGTAACTATGGCTACACCTTC. This sequence encodes CASGGDRGNYGYTF.

This chain joins TRBV6-5 and TRBJ2-7, with D perhaps TRBD1 (6 bases). Trimming removed 9 bases at V and 2 bases at J, with 14 bases between. Germline V CDR1 and CDR2: MNHEY, SVGAGI. This CDR3 contains 13 residues. This CDR3 is CASMTGPTYEQYF. In DNA, the CDR3 is TGTGCCAGTATGACAGGACCCACCTACGAGCAGTACTTC.

As DNA, the CDR3 is TGTGCCAGCAGTTTCGGGACTAGCGGGAGTGACGAGCAGTACTTC. This gives the protein CASSFGTSGSDEQYF. This chain connects TRBV27 to TRBJ2-7, with 14 bases lining up with TRBD2. The V and J ends lost 3 bases and 5 bases, in that order; junction bases with no gene match: 3. This CDR3 contains 15 residues. Germline assignment: CDR1 MNHEY and CDR2 SMNVEV (reference sequence).

Comments on this clone: The junction and the germline gene differ at one end; a read error may be behind it. The V gene is TRBV27, the J gene TRBJ2-7, with 7 bases that match TRBD2. The CDR3 has 11 amino acids. Per the germline V gene, CDR1 is MNHEY and CDR2 is SMNVEV (reference sequence). Here the CDR3 reads CASMGGYGQYF. DNA of the CDR3: TGTGCCAGCATGGGAGGGTACGGGCAGTACTTC.

V is TRBV5-4 and J is TRBJ2-1, with D possibly being TRBD2 (6 bases). Trimming removed 0 bases from V and 5 bases from J, with 12 bases in between. Germline assignment: CDR1 SGHNT and CDR2 YYREEE (reference sequence). CDR3 size: 15 residues. In nucleotides, the CDR3 is TGTGCCAGCAGCTTGGATCCAGGGAGGAACAATGAGCAGTTCTTC. This translates into CASSLDPGRNNEQFF. Looking up the rest from reference TRBV5-4 and TRBJ2-1 gives the full variable domain: ETGVTQSPTHLIKTRGQQVTLRCSSQSGHNTVSWYQQALGQGPQFIFQYYREEENGRGNFPPRFSGLQFPNYSSELNVNALELDDSALYLCASSLDPGRNNEQFFGPGTRLTVL.

Note on this clone: This specimen includes other DNA sequences encoding the same CDR3. This chain uses TRBV6-5 with TRBJ1-1; perhaps TRBD1 as D (6 bases). V was pared by 2 bases and J by 8 bases, with 9 bases between. The CDR3 is 12 amino acids. Per germline, CDR1 MNHEY and CDR2 SVGAGI. For the CDR3, the DNA is TGTGCCAGCAGTTACGGGGGGGCGGAAGCTTTCTTT. Amino acid sequence: CASSYGGAEAFF.

This clone was counted once. The V gene is TRBV11-3, the J gene TRBJ2-2; a weak D match, TRBD2 (6 bases). Germline V gives CDR1 SGHNT, CDR2 YENEEA. The CDR3 is 16 residues long. Trimming took off 5 bases at V and 0 bases at J, with 13 bases between the two ends. The CDR3 here is CASSRPGDSNTGELFF. CDR3 DNA: TGTGCCAGCAGCCGTCCGGGGGATTCGAACACCGGGGAGCTGTTTTTT.

As to this clone: A junction boundary mismatches the germline segment, possibly from a read error. This chain joins TRBV2 and TRBJ1-5; TRBD1 agrees at 7 bases. Germline V gives CDR1 SNHLY, CDR2 FYNNEI. The CDR3 length is 13 residues. CDR3 region: CASSGTEHQPQHF. Written as DNA, the CDR3 is TGTGCCAGTAGTGGGACAGAACATCAGCCCCAGCATTTT.

The rearrangement joins TRBV5-6 to TRBJ2-5; 7 bases match TRBD2. Per the germline V gene, CDR1 is SGHDT and CDR2 is YYEEEE. The V gene end was trimmed by 3 bases and the J gene end by 4 bases; junction bases not matched to a gene: 6. The length of the CDR3 is 14 residues. The CDR3 region is CASSSFGRGETQYF. CDR3 nucleotides: TGTGCCAGCAGCTCCTTTGGGAGGGGAGAGACCCAGTACTTC.

In regard to this clone: Relative to the germline gene, one junction end is altered; a read error may explain this. CDR3 in DNA: TGTGCCAGCAGCCTAGGTGGGGCAGGGAACACTGAAGCTTTCTTT. Translating it yields CASSLGGAGNTEAFF. This chain links TRBV13 with TRBJ1-1, with D tentatively TRBD1 (5 bases). CDR1 is PRHDT, CDR2 FYEKMQ, per germline (reference sequence). The CDR3 is 15 residues long. The full variable domain, with the rest looked up from reference TRBV13 and TRBJ1-1, is AAGVIQSPRHLIKEKRETATLKCYPIPRHDTVYWYQQGPGQDPQFLISFYEKMQSDKGSIPDRFSAQQFSDYHSELNMSSLELGDSALYFCASSLGGAGNTEAFFGQGTRLTVV.

The J gene is TRBJ2-4, the V gene TRBV25-1; 8 nucleotides agree with TRBD2. CDR3 size: 11 residues. Germline CDR1 is MGHDK and CDR2 is SYGVNS. With V trimmed by 5 bases and J by 12 bases, 3 bases remained unmatched. Here the CDR3 reads CASSSRGGQYF. CDR3 DNA sequence: TGTGCCAGCAGTAGCCGGGGGGGTCAGTACTTC.

This CDR3 reads CASSQDLMRGGDEQFF. CDR3 coding DNA: TGCGCCAGCAGCCAAGATTTAATGAGGGGGGGCGATGAGCAGTTCTTC. The rearrangement joins TRBV4-1 to TRBJ2-1, with D tentatively TRBD2 (7 bases). The CDR3 runs to 16 residues. Germline CDR1 is MGHRA and CDR2 is YSYEKL. V was pared by 0 bases and J by 8 bases, with 17 bases between.

CDR3 protein: CASSLLSGPTRSTGELFF. The DNA for the CDR3 is TGTGCCAGCAGCCTACTTAGCGGTCCCACCCGGTCCACCGGGGAGCTGTTTTTT. The V gene is TRBV7-2, the J gene TRBJ2-2, with TRBD2 as a possible D gene (6 bases). V lost 5 bases, J lost 4 bases, and 23 bases lay in between. The CDR3 has 18 residues. Germline V gives CDR1 SGHTA, CDR2 FQGNSA.